These T cell receptor beta chains were read from a single sample in a study of blood T cell repertoires in COVID-19. Produced via immunoSEQ multiplex PCR; TCRdb's table is partial and in-frame only. The sample consists of around 69,000 clones, roughly 89% of them appearing once. The source material was peripheral blood. The source is a woman aged 45-60 years with active COVID-19. Each CDR3 is given with its conserved first and last residue. Fields, in order: CDR3 length, V gene, D gene, clone size, J gene, CDR3 protein, CDR3 DNA. A D gene is named only where the DNA matches it firmly. Rows may omit the clone size; those that give it use once, few, many or a size class.

CDR3 length: 16; V gene: TRBV10-3; D gene: TRBD2; clone size: .; J gene: TRBJ2-1; CDR3 protein: CVISESRTSGGNEQFF; CDR3 DNA: TGTGTCATCAGTGAGTCCCGGACTAGCGGAGGGAATGAGCAGTTCTTC
CDR3 length: 14; V gene: TRBV9; D gene: TRBD2; clone size: .; J gene: TRBJ2-1; CDR3 protein: CASSASGRSDEQFF; CDR3 DNA: TGTGCCAGCAGCGCCAGCGGGAGATCGGATGAGCAGTTCTTC
CDR3 length: 17; V gene: TRBV9; D gene: TRBD2; clone size: .; J gene: TRBJ2-1; CDR3 protein: CASSVGRLAGAYNEQFF; CDR3 DNA: TGTGCCAGCAGCGTGGGACGACTAGCGGGAGCCTACAATGAGCAGTTCTTC
CDR3 length: 15; V gene: TRBV19; D gene: TRBD1; clone size: .; J gene: TRBJ1-2; CDR3 protein: CASSVTTGGMDGYTF; CDR3 DNA: TGTGCCAGTAGTGTAACGACAGGGGGCATGGATGGCTACACCTTC
CDR3 length: 14; V gene: TRBV5-4; D gene: TRBD2; clone size: .; J gene: TRBJ2-7; CDR3 protein: CASSKGLAVGEQYF; CDR3 DNA: TGTGCCAGCAGTAAGGGACTAGCGGTTGGGGAGCAGTACTTC
CDR3 length: 14; V gene: TRBV25-1; D gene: .; clone size: .; J gene: TRBJ2-1; CDR3 protein: CASSDRSRSGEQFF; CDR3 DNA: TGTGCCAGCAGTGACCGTAGTAGAAGCGGTGAGCAGTTCTTC
CDR3 length: 15; V gene: TRBV2; D gene: .; clone size: .; J gene: TRBJ2-2; CDR3 protein: CASRSVGANTGELFF; CDR3 DNA: TGTGCCAGCAGATCGGTCGGAGCGAACACCGGGGAGCTGTTTTTT
CDR3 length: 13; V gene: TRBV30; D gene: .; clone size: .; J gene: TRBJ2-5; CDR3 protein: CAWSSGPPETQYF; CDR3 DNA: TGTGCCTGGAGTAGCGGGCCCCCGGAGACCCAGTACTTC
CDR3 length: 14; V gene: TRBV5-1; D gene: .; clone size: .; J gene: TRBJ2-3; CDR3 protein: CASSFEDKGGTQYF; CDR3 DNA: TGCGCCAGCAGCTTCGAGGACAAGGGTGGTACGCAGTATTTT
CDR3 length: 13; V gene: TRBV28; D gene: TRBD1; clone size: .; J gene: TRBJ1-2; CDR3 protein: CASRTLTGVGYTF; CDR3 DNA: TGTGCCAGCAGAACTTTGACAGGGGTTGGCTACACCTTC
CDR3 length: 16; V gene: TRBV6-6; D gene: TRBD2; clone size: .; J gene: TRBJ2-3; CDR3 protein: CASSRGLAGESDTQYF; CDR3 DNA: TGTGCCAGCAGTAGGGGACTAGCGGGAGAGTCGGATACGCAGTATTTT
CDR3 length: 14; V gene: TRBV10-3; D gene: .; clone size: .; J gene: TRBJ1-1; CDR3 protein: CAISQETGNTEAFF; CDR3 DNA: TGTGCCATCAGCCAAGAGACAGGGAACACTGAAGCTTTCTTT
CDR3 length: 13; V gene: TRBV29-1; D gene: .; clone size: .; J gene: TRBJ1-1; CDR3 protein: CSVEGAANTEAFF; CDR3 DNA: TGCAGCGTTGAAGGGGCAGCGAACACTGAAGCTTTCTTT
CDR3 length: 15; V gene: TRBV19; D gene: TRBD2; clone size: .; J gene: TRBJ2-7; CDR3 protein: CASSILAGASDEQYF; CDR3 DNA: TGTGCCAGTAGTATCCTAGCGGGAGCGTCCGACGAGCAGTACTTC
CDR3 length: 20; V gene: TRBV27; D gene: .; clone size: few; J gene: TRBJ2-1; CDR3 protein: CASSSRTSFGAGWSYNEQFF; CDR3 DNA: TGTGCCAGCAGTTCTAGGACGAGCTTTGGGGCGGGATGGTCCTACAATGAGCAGTTCTTC
CDR3 length: 12; V gene: TRBV24-1; D gene: .; clone size: .; J gene: TRBJ1-2; CDR3 protein: CATSDANYGYTF; CDR3 DNA: TGTGCCACCAGTGATGCGAACTATGGCTACACCTTC
CDR3 length: 14; V gene: TRBV7-9; D gene: .; clone size: .; J gene: TRBJ1-2; CDR3 protein: CASSPVLEGYGYTF; CDR3 DNA: TGTGCCAGCAGCCCGGTCCTAGAGGGCTATGGCTACACCTTC
CDR3 length: 14; V gene: TRBV7-2; D gene: .; clone size: .; J gene: TRBJ2-7; CDR3 protein: CASSFQTSWVEQYF; CDR3 DNA: TGTGCCAGCAGCTTTCAAACTAGCTGGGTCGAGCAGTACTTC
CDR3 length: 19; V gene: TRBV18; D gene: TRBD1; clone size: .; J gene: TRBJ2-7; CDR3 protein: CASSPPFSRQGAGSYEQYF; CDR3 DNA: TGTGCCAGCTCACCACCGTTTTCCCGACAGGGGGCAGGGTCCTACGAGCAGTACTTC
CDR3 length: 16; V gene: TRBV28; D gene: .; clone size: .; J gene: TRBJ1-1; CDR3 protein: CASSSKPGTMNTEAFF; CDR3 DNA: TGTGCCAGCAGTTCAAAACCTGGTACTATGAACACTGAAGCTTTCTTT
CDR3 length: 12; V gene: TRBV28; D gene: TRBD1; clone size: .; J gene: TRBJ1-2; CDR3 protein: CASWDRIYGYTF; CDR3 DNA: TGTGCCAGCTGGGACAGGATTTATGGCTACACCTTC
CDR3 length: 14; V gene: TRBV9; D gene: .; clone size: .; J gene: TRBJ1-4; CDR3 protein: CASSVGQRGEKLFF; CDR3 DNA: TGTGCCAGCAGCGTAGGACAAAGGGGTGAAAAACTGTTTTTT
CDR3 length: 15; V gene: TRBV29-1; D gene: TRBD2; clone size: .; J gene: TRBJ2-7; CDR3 protein: CSVEGVREAPYEQYF; CDR3 DNA: TGCAGCGTGGAGGGGGTGCGGGAGGCCCCCTACGAGCAGTACTTC
CDR3 length: 15; V gene: TRBV7-8; D gene: .; clone size: .; J gene: TRBJ2-3; CDR3 protein: CASSSPPGGTDTQYF; CDR3 DNA: TGTGCCAGCAGCTCCCCTCCGGGAGGCACAGATACGCAGTATTTT
CDR3 length: 15; V gene: TRBV18; D gene: .; clone size: .; J gene: TRBJ2-1; CDR3 protein: CASSPLGLNYNEQFF; CDR3 DNA: TGTGCCAGCTCACCATTGGGACTTAACTACAATGAGCAGTTCTTC
CDR3 length: 16; V gene: TRBV19; D gene: .; clone size: .; J gene: TRBJ1-6; CDR3 protein: CASSIMAATRDSPLHF; CDR3 DNA: TGTGCCAGTAGTATAATGGCAGCCACTAGGGATTCACCCCTCCACTTT
CDR3 length: 13; V gene: TRBV4-1; D gene: .; clone size: .; J gene: TRBJ2-7; CDR3 protein: CASSQGRGGEQYF; CDR3 DNA: TGCGCCAGCAGCCAAGGTAGGGGGGGCGAGCAGTACTTC
CDR3 length: 16; V gene: TRBV3-1/TRBV3-2; D gene: TRBD2; clone size: .; J gene: TRBJ2-1; CDR3 protein: CASRVGGISSYNEQFF; CDR3 DNA: TGTGCCAGCAGGGTGGGGGGGATTAGCTCCTACAATGAGCAGTTCTTC
CDR3 length: 12; V gene: TRBV25-1; D gene: .; clone size: .; J gene: TRBJ2-2; CDR3 protein: CASLSHTGELFF; CDR3 DNA: TGTGCCAGCCTCTCCCACACCGGGGAGCTGTTTTTT
CDR3 length: 16; V gene: TRBV10-3; D gene: TRBD2; clone size: .; J gene: TRBJ2-1; CDR3 protein: CAISERSAGARDQQFF; CDR3 DNA: TGTGCCATCAGTGAGAGATCAGCGGGAGCGCGCGACCAGCAGTTCTTC
CDR3 length: 9; V gene: TRBV24-1; D gene: .; clone size: .; J gene: TRBJ2-1; CDR3 protein: CATPDEQFF; CDR3 DNA: TGTGCCACCCCCGATGAGCAGTTCTTC
CDR3 length: 14; V gene: TRBV30; D gene: TRBD2; clone size: .; J gene: TRBJ2-3; CDR3 protein: CAWSPSGGTDTQYF; CDR3 DNA: TGTGCCTGGAGTCCTAGCGGAGGCACAGATACGCAGTATTTT
CDR3 length: 17; V gene: TRBV11-2; D gene: TRBD1; clone size: .; J gene: TRBJ1-3; CDR3 protein: CASSFRDRGLPGNTIYF; CDR3 DNA: TGTGCCAGCAGCTTTAGGGACAGGGGGCTCCCTGGAAACACCATATATTTT
CDR3 length: 15; V gene: TRBV10-1; D gene: .; clone size: .; J gene: TRBJ2-2; CDR3 protein: CASSGRQTNTGELFF; CDR3 DNA: TGCGCCAGCAGTGGTAGACAAACGAACACCGGGGAGCTGTTTTTT
CDR3 length: 16; V gene: TRBV9; D gene: .; clone size: .; J gene: TRBJ2-2; CDR3 protein: CASSVVGSDNTGELFF; CDR3 DNA: TGTGCCAGCAGCGTAGTTGGTAGCGACAACACCGGGGAGCTGTTTTTT
CDR3 length: 15; V gene: TRBV18; D gene: .; clone size: .; J gene: TRBJ1-1; CDR3 protein: CASSPAGQGNTEAFF; CDR3 DNA: TGTGCCAGCTCACCCGCCGGACAAGGGAACACTGAAGCTTTCTTT
CDR3 length: 14; V gene: TRBV18; D gene: TRBD2; clone size: .; J gene: TRBJ2-7; CDR3 protein: CASSATSGTYEQYF; CDR3 DNA: TGTGCCAGCTCAGCAACTAGCGGTACCTACGAGCAGTACTTC
CDR3 length: 13; V gene: TRBV10-1; D gene: TRBD2; clone size: .; J gene: TRBJ2-1; CDR3 protein: CASGTSTYNEQFF; CDR3 DNA: TGCGCCAGTGGGACTAGCACTTACAATGAGCAGTTCTTC
CDR3 length: 13; V gene: TRBV5-6; D gene: TRBD1; clone size: .; J gene: TRBJ1-2; CDR3 protein: CASSLQGNYGYTF; CDR3 DNA: TGTGCCAGCAGCCTACAGGGGAACTATGGCTACACCTTC
CDR3 length: 12; V gene: TRBV2; D gene: .; clone size: .; J gene: TRBJ1-1; CDR3 protein: CASNGGNTEAFF; CDR3 DNA: TGTGCCAGCAACGGAGGGAACACTGAAGCTTTCTTT
CDR3 length: 15; V gene: TRBV5-6; D gene: TRBD1; clone size: .; J gene: TRBJ1-6; CDR3 protein: CASSPGTAMGSPLHF; CDR3 DNA: TGTGCCAGCAGCCCGGGGACAGCGATGGGTTCACCCCTCCACTTT
CDR3 length: 11; V gene: TRBV2; D gene: .; clone size: .; J gene: TRBJ1-1; CDR3 protein: CASSRSTEAFF; CDR3 DNA: TGTGCCAGCAGCCGGAGCACTGAAGCTTTCTTT
CDR3 length: 16; V gene: TRBV27; D gene: TRBD2; clone size: .; J gene: TRBJ2-3; CDR3 protein: CASFASGRGVTDTQYF; CDR3 DNA: TGTGCCAGCTTCGCTAGCGGGAGGGGTGTCACAGATACGCAGTATTTT
CDR3 length: 14; V gene: TRBV10-2; D gene: TRBD1; clone size: .; J gene: TRBJ1-5; CDR3 protein: CASNQTGSNQPQHF; CDR3 DNA: TGCGCCAGCAACCAGACAGGGTCCAATCAGCCCCAGCATTTT
CDR3 length: 12; V gene: TRBV20-1; D gene: TRBD1; clone size: .; J gene: TRBJ1-4; CDR3 protein: CSASSGGEKLFF; CDR3 DNA: TGCAGTGCTAGTTCAGGGGGGGAAAAACTGTTTTTT
CDR3 length: 18; V gene: TRBV4-1; D gene: TRBD2; clone size: few; J gene: TRBJ2-1; CDR3 protein: CASSQDPPFAGAPNEQFF; CDR3 DNA: TGCGCCAGCAGCCAAGACCCCCCCTTTGCGGGAGCCCCCAATGAGCAGTTCTTC
CDR3 length: 15; V gene: TRBV6-4; D gene: TRBD2; clone size: .; J gene: TRBJ2-1; CDR3 protein: CASSDSASGANEQFF; CDR3 DNA: TGTGCCAGCAGTGACTCCGCTAGCGGAGCCAATGAGCAGTTCTTC
CDR3 length: 11; V gene: TRBV20-1; D gene: .; clone size: .; J gene: TRBJ2-1; CDR3 protein: CSASGDNEQFF; CDR3 DNA: TGCAGTGCTAGTGGCGACAATGAGCAGTTCTTC
CDR3 length: 16; V gene: TRBV5-1; D gene: TRBD2; clone size: .; J gene: TRBJ2-1; CDR3 protein: CASSRSLAGLDNEQFF; CDR3 DNA: TGCGCCAGCAGCCGTTCCCTAGCGGGCCTCGACAATGAGCAGTTCTTC
CDR3 length: 16; V gene: TRBV6-1; D gene: TRBD2; clone size: .; J gene: TRBJ2-1; CDR3 protein: CASSEAASGIPYEQFF; CDR3 DNA: TGTGCCAGCAGTGAAGCTGCTAGCGGGATACCATATGAGCAGTTCTTC